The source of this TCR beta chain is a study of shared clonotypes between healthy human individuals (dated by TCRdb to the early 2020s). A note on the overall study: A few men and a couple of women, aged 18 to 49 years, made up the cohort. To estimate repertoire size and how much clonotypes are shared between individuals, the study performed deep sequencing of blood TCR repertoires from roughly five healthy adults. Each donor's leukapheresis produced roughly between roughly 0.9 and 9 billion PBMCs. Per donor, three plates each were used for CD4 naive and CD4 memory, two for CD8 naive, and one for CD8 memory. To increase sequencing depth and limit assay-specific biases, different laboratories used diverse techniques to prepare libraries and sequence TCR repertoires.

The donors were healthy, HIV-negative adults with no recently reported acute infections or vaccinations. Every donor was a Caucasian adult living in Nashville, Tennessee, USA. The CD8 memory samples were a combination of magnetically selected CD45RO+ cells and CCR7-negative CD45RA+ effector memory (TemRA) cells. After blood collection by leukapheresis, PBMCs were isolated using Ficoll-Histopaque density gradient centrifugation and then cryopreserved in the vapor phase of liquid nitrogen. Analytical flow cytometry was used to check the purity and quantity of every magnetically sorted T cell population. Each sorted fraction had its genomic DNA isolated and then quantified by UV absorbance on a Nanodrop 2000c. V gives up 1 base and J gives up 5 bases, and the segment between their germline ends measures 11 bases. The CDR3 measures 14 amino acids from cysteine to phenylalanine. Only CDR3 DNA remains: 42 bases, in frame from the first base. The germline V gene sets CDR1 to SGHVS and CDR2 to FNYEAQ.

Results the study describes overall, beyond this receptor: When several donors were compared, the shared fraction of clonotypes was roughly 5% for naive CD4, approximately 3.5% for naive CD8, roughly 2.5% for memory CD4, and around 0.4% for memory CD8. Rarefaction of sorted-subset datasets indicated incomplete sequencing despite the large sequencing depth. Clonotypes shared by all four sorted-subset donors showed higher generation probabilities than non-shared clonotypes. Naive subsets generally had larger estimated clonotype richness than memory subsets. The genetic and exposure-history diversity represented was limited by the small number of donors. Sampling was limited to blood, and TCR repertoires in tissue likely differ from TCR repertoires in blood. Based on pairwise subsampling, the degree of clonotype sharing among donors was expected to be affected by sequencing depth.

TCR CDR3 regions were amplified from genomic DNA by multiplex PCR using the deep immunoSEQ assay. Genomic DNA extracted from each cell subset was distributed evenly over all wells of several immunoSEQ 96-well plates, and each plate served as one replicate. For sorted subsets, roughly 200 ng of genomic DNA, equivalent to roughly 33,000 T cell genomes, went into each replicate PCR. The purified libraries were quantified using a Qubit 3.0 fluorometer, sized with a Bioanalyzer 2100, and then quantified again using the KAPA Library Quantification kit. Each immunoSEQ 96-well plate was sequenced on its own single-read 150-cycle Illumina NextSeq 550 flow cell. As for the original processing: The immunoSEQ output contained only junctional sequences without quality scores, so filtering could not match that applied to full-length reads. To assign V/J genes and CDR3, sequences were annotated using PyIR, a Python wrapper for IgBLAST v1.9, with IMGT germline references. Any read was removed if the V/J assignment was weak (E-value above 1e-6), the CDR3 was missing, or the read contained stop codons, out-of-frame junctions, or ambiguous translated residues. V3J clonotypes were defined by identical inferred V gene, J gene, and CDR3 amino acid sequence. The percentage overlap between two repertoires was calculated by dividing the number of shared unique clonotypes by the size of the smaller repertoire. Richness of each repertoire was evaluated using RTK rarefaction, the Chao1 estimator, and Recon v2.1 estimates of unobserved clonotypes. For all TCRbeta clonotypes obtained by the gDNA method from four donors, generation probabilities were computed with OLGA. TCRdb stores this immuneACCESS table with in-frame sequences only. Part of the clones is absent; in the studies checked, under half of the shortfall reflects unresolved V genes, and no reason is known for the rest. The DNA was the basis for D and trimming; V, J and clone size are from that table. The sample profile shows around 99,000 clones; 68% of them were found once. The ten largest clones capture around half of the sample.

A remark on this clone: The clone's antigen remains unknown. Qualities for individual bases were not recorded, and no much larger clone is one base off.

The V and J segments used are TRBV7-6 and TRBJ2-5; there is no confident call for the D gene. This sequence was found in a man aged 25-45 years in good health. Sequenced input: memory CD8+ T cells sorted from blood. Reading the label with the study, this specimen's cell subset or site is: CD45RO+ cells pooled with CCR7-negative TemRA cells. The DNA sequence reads TGTGCCAGCAGCTTAGGACCTAACGGGGAGACCCAGTACTTC. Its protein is CASSLGPNGETQYF.